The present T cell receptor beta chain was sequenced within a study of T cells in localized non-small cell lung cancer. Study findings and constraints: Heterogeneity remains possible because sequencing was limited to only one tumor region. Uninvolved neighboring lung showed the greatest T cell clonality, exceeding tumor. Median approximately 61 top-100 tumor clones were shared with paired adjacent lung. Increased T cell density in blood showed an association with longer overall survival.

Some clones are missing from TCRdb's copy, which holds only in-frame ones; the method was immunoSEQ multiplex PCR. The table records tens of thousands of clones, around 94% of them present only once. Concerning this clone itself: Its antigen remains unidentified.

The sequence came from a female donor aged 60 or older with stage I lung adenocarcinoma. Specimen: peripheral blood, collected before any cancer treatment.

The CDR3 DNA reads TGTGCCGCCGCCGGGACAGGGGACCAGCCCCAGCATTTT. It specifies CAAAGTGDQPQHF. The chain carries TRBV19 and TRBJ1-5; 10 bases fit TRBD1. V trimming: 11 bases; J trimming: 7 bases; junction bases outside the gene matches: 8. The CDR3 sequence is 13 residues long. Germline V gene data show CDR1 as LNHDA and CDR2 as SQIVND (reference sequence).